This T cell receptor (beta chain) was recovered during a study of shared clonotypes between healthy human individuals. Clones were read by immunoSEQ multiplex PCR, and TCRdb kept only the in-frame ones, dropping some. The sample includes approximately 2.5 million clones, roughly 92% of them seen just once. CDR3 length: 14 residues. Germline assignment: CDR1 KGHSH and CDR2 LQKENI. V dropped 6 bases and J dropped 4; count of bases not matched to a gene: 4. The source is a man in his late teens or twenties in good health. The chain carries TRBV18 and TRBJ1-1, with 11 bases aligning to TRBD1. The sample consisted of naive CD4+ T cells sorted from blood. Subset given: CD45RA+ positively selected. In nucleotides, the CDR3 is TGTGCCAGCTCGTCCGGGACAGGGGGCACTGAAGCTTTCTTT. Translating it yields CASSSGTGGTEAFF.